This T cell receptor (beta chain) was sequenced during a study of T cell responses to AZD1222 COVID-19 vaccine. Findings and limits, study-wide: Baseline antibody screening turned up just six or seven seropositive AZD1222 recipients. Repertoires were sampled only after the peak T cell response. In a largely white British group with more females than males, clonal diversity was possibly underestimated.

As to this clone: The antigen remains undetermined.

Germline V gives CDR1 LNHDA, CDR2 SQIVND (reference sequence). Trimming removed 10 bases at V and 6 bases at J, with 19 bases between. The CDR3 consists of 13 residues. Here immunoSEQ multiplex PCR was the method, and the copy in TCRdb shows in-frame clones only, minus some. The sample includes 110,000 to 150,000 clones, approximately 95% seen only once; the top ten take more than 0.85%. The material was peripheral blood, obtained on day 0 of MenACWY control vaccination. The sequence was obtained from an adult in good health. This chain links TRBV19 with TRBJ2-7; D is possibly TRBD1 (5 bases). This CDR3 reads CATSQGPLAEQYF. CDR3 DNA sequence: TGTGCCACTTCCCAGGGCCCCTTGGCCGAGCAGTACTTC.